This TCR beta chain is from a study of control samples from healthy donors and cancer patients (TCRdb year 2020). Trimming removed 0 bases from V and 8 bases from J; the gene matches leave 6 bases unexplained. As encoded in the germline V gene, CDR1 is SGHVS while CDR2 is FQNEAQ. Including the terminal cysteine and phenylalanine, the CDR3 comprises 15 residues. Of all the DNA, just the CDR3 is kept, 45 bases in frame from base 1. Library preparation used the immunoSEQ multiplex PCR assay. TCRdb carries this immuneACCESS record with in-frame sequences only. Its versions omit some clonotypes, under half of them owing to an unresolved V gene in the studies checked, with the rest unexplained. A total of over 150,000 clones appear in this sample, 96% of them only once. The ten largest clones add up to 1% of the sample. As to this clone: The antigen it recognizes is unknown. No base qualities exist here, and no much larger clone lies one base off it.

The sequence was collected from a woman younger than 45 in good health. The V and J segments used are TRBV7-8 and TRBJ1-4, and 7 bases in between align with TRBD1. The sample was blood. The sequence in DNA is TGTGCCAGCAGCTTAGCGTTAGGGGGCCGGGAAAAACTGTTTTTT. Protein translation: CASSLALGGREKLFF.